The clone carrying this T cell receptor beta chain came up many times. What it binds is unknown. This CDR3 is built from 15 residues. Germline assignment: CDR1 SGHTA and CDR2 FQGNSA. V lost 6 bases, J lost 5 bases, and 6 bases stayed unmatched. This specimen comes from a study of identical twins. Study observations and caveats: Zero-insertion analyses were open to partial confounding by invariant MAIT and iNKT cells. Recombination models fit unrelated individuals' TCR alpha sharing but underestimated twins'. Within cord blood, abundant beta clonotypes carried fewer insertions, but memory repertoires showed no such trend.

A single record per CDR3 protein comes from TCRdb applying MiXCR to the 5' RACE reads. The sample shows 550,000 to 700,000 distinct CDR3 sequences, roughly 9.5% of them seen only once. The same data also went into a second study, on yellow fever vaccine responses in identical twins. From that paper: Twins reportedly mounted vaccine T cell responses that seemed partly convergent, partly personalized.

The rearrangement links TRBV7-2 to TRBJ1-5, with 11 bases identical to TRBD1. This TCR came from a woman aged 18 to 35 in good health. The sequencing sample was made of PBMCs. The CDR3 DNA reads TGTGCCAGCAGGGGACGGGGACAGGGGGATCAGCCCCAGCATTTT. It specifies CASRGRGQGDQPQHF.